The clone carrying this T cell receptor beta chain counts as medium-sized. The antigen is not known. The data belong to a study of metastatic and nonmetastatic thyroid tumors. Study conclusions and caveats: Malignant thyroid tumors reportedly had TCR beta diversity that was significantly higher than in benign nodules, in blood and tumor.

The CDR3 loop spans 16 amino acids. From germline, CDR1 is SGHTA and CDR2 FQGTGA. Trimming removed 5 bases at V and 5 bases at J, with 19 bases between. Thyroid surgery was preceded by no treatment in any patient. TCRdb re-clonotyped the PCR reads through MiXCR. The sample includes about 16,000 clones, around 28% of them seen just once. Material for sequencing was tumor tissue. This TCR was sampled from a male donor with papillary thyroid cancer or a benign thyroid nodule (not recorded which). Some clones in this sample may be carry-over from other donors' samples. This sequence joins TRBV7-3 and TRBJ2-1, with D perhaps TRBD2 (7 bases). CDR3 residues: CASSPRGGVKNNEQFF. As DNA, the CDR3 is TGTGCCAGCAGCCCTAGGGGGGGAGTTAAAAACAATGAGCAGTTCTTC.